This is a list of T cell receptor beta chains from one sample in a study of beta chain features in type 1 diabetes. The data were produced by immunoSEQ multiplex PCR, yet TCRdb's version contains in-frame clones alone and is incomplete. This sample carries almost 350,000 clones, around 8% of them seen once, and the ten largest clones take around 0.45%. The sample comprised central memory CD4+ T cells from blood. All receptors derive from a woman under 30 in good health. Each CDR3 is given with its conserved first and last residue. A D gene is named only where the DNA matches it firmly. The size field is filled for only some rows; it gives once, few, many or a size class.

D	size	V	J	DNA	CDR3
.	.	TRBV2	TRBJ1-1	TGTGCCAGCAGGGGGGCAAGAAACACTGAAGCTTTCTTT	CASRGARNTEAFF
.	few	TRBV27	TRBJ2-2	TGTGCCAGCAGTCCGGACTACTACACCGGGGAGCTGTTTTTT	CASSPDYYTGELFF
.	few	TRBV7-2	TRBJ1-5	TGTGCCAGCAGCCTCTTAGACCCGGGGAGCAATCAGCCCCAGCATTTT	CASSLLDPGSNQPQHF
TRBD1	.	TRBV19	TRBJ2-2	TGTGCCAGAAGCGGGGACAGGGCAGACACCGGGGAGCTGTTTTTT	CARSGDRADTGELFF
.	.	TRBV28	TRBJ2-1	TGTGCCAGCAGACGCCCGACCGGGCACAATGAGCAGTTCTTC	CASRRPTGHNEQFF
.	few	TRBV6-1	TRBJ2-7	TGTGCCAGCGCCCGTCCCAGCTCCTACGAGCAGTACTTC	CASARPSSYEQYF
.	.	TRBV7-9	TRBJ2-5	TGTGCCAGCAGCTTAGTGGGCTCCCGAGCCTTGACCCAGTACTTC	CASSLVGSRALTQYF
TRBD2	many	TRBV7-8	TRBJ2-1	TGTGCCAGCAGCTTATGGGACTATACAAATGAGCAGTTCTTC	CASSLWDYTNEQFF
.	few	TRBV5-1	TRBJ2-7	TGCGCCAGCAGCTTACCGGGAGCCTACGAGCAGTACTTC	CASSLPGAYEQYF
.	few	TRBV7-3	TRBJ2-5	TGTGCCAGCAGCGCGACAGGGAGGGGAGAGACCCAGTACTTC	CASSATGRGETQYF
TRBD1	.	TRBV11-1	TRBJ1-1	TGTGCCACCGCCCACCAGGGGGTGACTGAAGCTTTCTTT	CATAHQGVTEAFF
.	.	TRBV2	TRBJ1-2	TGTGCCAGCAGAACCCAGGGATCGGACTATGGCTACACCTTC	CASRTQGSDYGYTF
TRBD2	few	TRBV28	TRBJ2-1	TGTGCCAGCAGTTTATTGACTAGCGTGAGCTCCTACAATGAGCAGTTCTTC	CASSLLTSVSSYNEQFF
TRBD1	few	TRBV7-9	TRBJ1-2	TGTGCCAGCAGCTTAGCACAGGGGAAGGGCTACACCTTC	CASSLAQGKGYTF
.	few	TRBV6-6	TRBJ1-2	TGTGCCAGCAGCGCCTCGGGGGGCGCAGGCTATGGCTACACCTTC	CASSASGGAGYGYTF
TRBD1	.	TRBV18	TRBJ1-2	TGTGCCAGCTCACCAACGGGACAGACTAACTATGGCTACACCTTC	CASSPTGQTNYGYTF
.	.	TRBV7-5	TRBJ2-6	TGTGCCAGCGGCTCTGGGGCCAACGTCCTGACTTTC	CASGSGANVLTF
TRBD1	few	TRBV7-2	TRBJ1-2	TGTGCCAGCAGCCAAGCCACCGCGGGACAGGGGGCGTATGGCTACACCTTC	CASSQATAGQGAYGYTF
.	few	TRBV18	TRBJ2-7	TGTGCCAGCTCACCGGGGCCGAGGGGAACACTCTACGAGCAGTACTTC	CASSPGPRGTLYEQYF
.	.	TRBV5-6	TRBJ2-3	TGTGCCAGCAGCACGGGGACTCCGAGGGATACGCAGTATTTT	CASSTGTPRDTQYF
.	.	TRBV28	TRBJ1-1	TGTGCCACCGGTCCAGGGAGGCAAGAAGCTTTCTTT	CATGPGRQEAFF
TRBD1	.	TRBV5-4	TRBJ1-1	TGTGCCAGCAGCATACGGGACAGGAACACTGAAGCTTTCTTT	CASSIRDRNTEAFF
TRBD2	few	TRBV19	TRBJ2-1	TGTGCCAGTAGTAGATGGTCTAGCGGGAGGGAAAACAATGAGCAGTTCTTC	CASSRWSSGRENNEQFF
.	few	TRBV7-8	TRBJ2-7	TGTGCCAGCTCAGACTCCTACGAGCAGTACTTC	CASSDSYEQYF
TRBD2	few	TRBV11-2	TRBJ2-3	TGTGCCAGCAACCGGGACTACAACACAGATACGCAGTATTTT	CASNRDYNTDTQYF
.	few	TRBV5-4	TRBJ2-7	TGTGCCAGCAGCCGTACAGGGGGGGCCTACGAGCAGTACTTC	CASSRTGGAYEQYF
TRBD2	few	TRBV15	TRBJ2-5	TGTGCCACCACCGGACTAGCTGATAAGACCCAGTACTTC	CATTGLADKTQYF
.	.	TRBV5-1	TRBJ1-1	TGCGCCAGCAGCTTGGCCGAACAAATGGGGGAAGCTTTCTTT	CASSLAEQMGEAFF
TRBD2	few	TRBV28	TRBJ2-7	TGTGCCAGCAGTTTGACTAGCAGCTACGAGCAGTACTTC	CASSLTSSYEQYF
.	.	TRBV2	TRBJ1-2	TGTGCCAGCAGCCTGCAGAGGTATGGCTACACCTTC	CASSLQRYGYTF
TRBD1	.	TRBV7-2	TRBJ1-1	TGTGCCAGCAGCTTAGGTCCCGGGACAGGCACTGAAGCTTTCTTT	CASSLGPGTGTEAFF
.	many	TRBV19	TRBJ2-3	TGTGCCAGCGCGGGACAATACACAGATACGCAGTATTTT	CASAGQYTDTQYF
.	.	TRBV5-6	TRBJ2-5	TGTGCCAGCAGCCTGCAGGGGTCGGCGGAGACCCAGTACTTC	CASSLQGSAETQYF
.	many	TRBV10-3	TRBJ2-7	TGTGCCATCAGCCCGACCAATTCTTACGAGCAGTACTTC	CAISPTNSYEQYF
.	few	TRBV7-9	TRBJ2-1	TGTGCCAGCAGCTTTTTGTCCCGCCGCCTTCATTACAATGAGCAGTTCTTC	CASSFLSRRLHYNEQFF
.	.	TRBV10-3	TRBJ2-1	TGTGCCATCAGTGTTTCAGGACCCTCCTACAATGAGCAGTTCTTC	CAISVSGPSYNEQFF
TRBD2	.	TRBV28	TRBJ2-7	TGTGCCAGCAGCCCCCCCGGACTAGCGGGAGGTCGTGAGTACTTC	CASSPPGLAGGREYF
TRBD1	.	TRBV5-1	TRBJ1-1	TGCGCCAGCAGCTTGGTGCCAGGGGGTGTTTCTGAAGCTTTCTTT	CASSLVPGGVSEAFF
.	.	TRBV2	TRBJ2-5	TGTGCCAGCGGGTCACGTAGAGGGACCCAAGAGACCCAGTACTTC	CASGSRRGTQETQYF
TRBD1	few	TRBV11-2	TRBJ2-3	TGTGCCAGCAGCTCCCCAGACAGGGTTCGAGGAGATACGCAGTATTTT	CASSSPDRVRGDTQYF
TRBD1	.	TRBV5-8	TRBJ1-4	TGTGCCAGCAGCTATGGACAGGGGCGGCCTAATGAAAAACTGTTTTTT	CASSYGQGRPNEKLFF
.	few	TRBV4-3	TRBJ2-1	TGCGCCAGCAGCCAACCGGGACTCGAGCAGTTCTTC	CASSQPGLEQFF
.	few	TRBV9	TRBJ1-1	TGTGCCAGCAGCGTAGAGCCGGTGGACACTGAAGCTTTCTTT	CASSVEPVDTEAFF
.	many	TRBV4-3	TRBJ1-1	TGCGCCAGCAGCCAAGGAGCAGGTAACACTGAAGCTTTCTTT	CASSQGAGNTEAFF
.	few	TRBV5-1	TRBJ2-7	TGCGCCAGCAGCCTCTTCTCAGGCGAGCAGTACTTC	CASSLFSGEQYF